The entry below describes one T cell receptor beta chain. The target antigen is unknown. The data are from a study of T-cell reconstitution after alpha-beta-depleted transplantation in children. Study observations and caveats: Expanded graft clones numbering several hundred reportedly gave rise to alpha-beta T cells about two months after transplant. Some patients' high day-60 TCRbeta diversity was traced to surviving recipient T cells and thymic progenitors.

Researchers prepared the TCRbeta library using unique molecular identifiers, the study reports. MiXCR, run by TCRdb on the PCR reads, gives a single entry per CDR3 protein. The table includes a few hundred thousand distinct CDR3 sequences, 10% to 15% detected once. The CDR3 sequence is 12 residues long. The germline CDR1 and CDR2 sequences are DFQATT and SNEGSKA (reference sequence). Trimming took 5 bases from V and 7 from J; bases not matched to a gene: 8. The sequenced sample was PBMCs, mostly from graft donor cells, obtained 360 days after TCRalphabeta/CD19-depleted stem cell transplant. The TCR comes from a male patient younger than 18 who had a stem cell transplant for acute myeloid leukemia, so the T cells may come from the graft donor. The rearrangement joins TRBV20-1 to TRBJ2-7; the match to TRBD1 covers 7 bases. Here the CDR3 reads CSARQGVGEQYF. DNA of the CDR3: TGCAGTGCTCGACAGGGAGTGGGTGAGCAGTACTTC.